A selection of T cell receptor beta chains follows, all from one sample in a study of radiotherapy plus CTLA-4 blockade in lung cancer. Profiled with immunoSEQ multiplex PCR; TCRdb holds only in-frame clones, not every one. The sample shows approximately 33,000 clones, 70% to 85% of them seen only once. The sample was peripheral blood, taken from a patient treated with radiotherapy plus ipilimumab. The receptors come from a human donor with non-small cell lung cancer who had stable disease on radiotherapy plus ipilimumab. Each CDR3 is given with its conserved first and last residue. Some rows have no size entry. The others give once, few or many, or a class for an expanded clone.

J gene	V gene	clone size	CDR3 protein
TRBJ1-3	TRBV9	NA	CASSVGGAGNTIYF
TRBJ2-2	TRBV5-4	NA	CASSLAMVSNTGELFF
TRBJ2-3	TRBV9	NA	CASSSPTRGTDTQYF
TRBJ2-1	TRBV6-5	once	CASIRTSGGHNEQFF
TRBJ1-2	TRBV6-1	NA	CASSIDRGSYGYTF
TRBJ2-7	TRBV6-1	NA	CASRHSGGASEQYF
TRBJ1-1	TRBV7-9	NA	CASSLGQGMKAFF
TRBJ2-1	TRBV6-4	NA	CASSDADSSYNEQFF
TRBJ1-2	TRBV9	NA	CASSVSRDRGNYGYTF
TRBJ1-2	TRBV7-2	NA	CASSLVQGSYTF
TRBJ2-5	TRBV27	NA	CASNLGTRPTETQYF
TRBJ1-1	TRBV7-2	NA	CASSLKGGRAGNTEAFF
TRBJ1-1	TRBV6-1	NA	CASSPPPDRGTEAFF
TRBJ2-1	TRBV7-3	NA	CASSGTSGGEQFF
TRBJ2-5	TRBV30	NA	CAWLAGGRETQYF
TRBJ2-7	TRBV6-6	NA	CASSYPGFYEQYF
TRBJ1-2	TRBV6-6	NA	CASSPPRDTGIYGYTF
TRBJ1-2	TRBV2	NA	CASSGAGGSNYGYTF
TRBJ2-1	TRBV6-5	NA	CASSYGGGADEQFF
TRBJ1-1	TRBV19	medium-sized	CASRTGNTEAFF
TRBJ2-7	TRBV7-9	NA	CASSSTYYEQYF